This entry features one TCR beta chain sequence. Sequencing used immunoSEQ multiplex PCR; TCRdb keeps in-frame clones, though not all of them. The sample consists of some 200,000 clones, around three quarters of them appearing once. Germline V lookup: CDR1 SEHNR, CDR2 FQNEAQ (reference sequence). Trimming took 3 bases from V and 4 from J, leaving 9 bases between them. The CDR3 loop spans 13 amino acids. The data were obtained in a study of blood T cell repertoires in COVID-19. Study overall: PBMCs, B-cell-depleted T cells, or T cells provided the cDNA or gDNA that made up the material.

The chain carries TRBV7-9 and TRBJ2-5; the D gene is possibly TRBD2 (6 bases). The sequence was obtained from a woman between 65 and 79 years old with acute or convalescent COVID-19. Specimen: peripheral blood. CDR3 loop: CASSLVGGETQYF. CDR3 DNA sequence: TGTGCCAGCAGCTTGGTGGGAGGAGAGACCCAGTACTTC. Combining the CDR3 with reference TRBV7-9 and TRBJ2-5 gives the whole variable domain DTGVSQNPRHKITKRGQNVTFRCDPISEHNRLYWYRQTLGQGPEFLTYFQNEAQLEKSRLLSDRFSAERPKGSFSTLEIQRTEQGDSAMYLCASSLVGGETQYFGPGTRLLVL.